Below, 21 T cell receptor beta chains from the same sample are listed, as sequenced in a study of T cells in Graves' hyperthyroidism and ophthalmopathy. Amplified TCR beta CDR3 regions came from RNA transcripts. The study used the HTBI primer set for a first-round RT-PCR of the TCR CDR3. TCRdb reanalysed the multiplex PCR reads using MiXCR and keeps one entry per CDR3 protein. The sample lists 400,000 to 550,000 distinct CDR3 sequences, approximately 14% occurring once. The sample consisted of blood. The receptor source for this set is a woman aged 18-29 years with Graves' hyperthyroidism.

This clonotype was recorded a few times. This may be a read error: a much more frequent sequence differs by one nucleotide. No conserved phenylalanine or tryptophan ends this CDR3, so it is likely a read error. The V call is TRBV12-3 or TRBV12-4, the J call TRBJ1-1, with TRBD1 as a possible D gene (5 bases). The germline V and J ends were trimmed by 3 bases and 3 bases, with 17 bases remaining between them. The CDR3 runs to 16 residues. The CDR3 DNA is TGTGCCAGCAGTTTTGCAGGGCGGAGGTGGGACACTGAAGCTTTCCTT. Protein: CASSFAGRRWDTEAFL.

This clonotype was seen repeatedly, ten times or more. This chain connects TRBV3-1 to TRBJ1-1, with 7 bases identical to TRBD1. Trimming removed 4 bases from V and 1 base from J; junction bases left unmatched: 3. The CDR3 sequence is 14 residues long. The germline CDR1 and CDR2 sequences are LGHDT and YNNKEL (reference sequence). CDR3 loop: CASSPGGSNTEAFF. The CDR3 DNA reads as TGTGCCAGCAGCCCAGGGGGTTCGAACACTGAAGCTTTCTTT.

The CDR3 DNA reads TGTGCCAGCAGCTCGAGGGGGCGGGTTGGGGCGGGAAACAATGAGCAGTTCTTC. It specifies CASSSRGRVGAGNNEQFF. This sequence joins TRBV27 and TRBJ2-1; D might be TRBD1 (7 bases). CDR3 length equals 18 residues. From germline, CDR1 is MNHEY and CDR2 SMNVEV (reference sequence). Between the trimmed V and J ends, which lost 6 bases and 5 bases, there was a span of 26 bases.

This clonotype was seen at least ten times. CDR3 region: CASTEVDEQFF. The DNA for the CDR3 is TGTGCCAGCACGGAGGTGGATGAGCAGTTCTTC. This sequence joins TRBV6-1 and TRBJ2-1, with TRBD2 as a possible D gene (5 bases). The CDR3 runs 11 residues. Trimming shortened V by 7 bases and J by 8 bases, and 9 bases separated the two germline ends. Germline V CDR1 and CDR2: MNHNS, SASEGT.

In its sample, this clonotype was seen a few times. The chain recombines TRBV27 with TRBJ1-5; 12 nucleotides align to TRBD1. The CDR3 sequence is 17 residues long. J gave up 3 bases and V 6 bases, and 9 bases lay outside the gene matches. Germline V gives CDR1 MNHEY, CDR2 SMNVEV (reference sequence). The CDR3 DNA is TGTGCCAGCAGCCCCGGGACAGGGGGCGCAAACAATCAGCCCCAGCATTTT. Residues: CASSPGTGGANNQPQHF.

V and J are TRBV10-2 and TRBJ2-3; D remains unclear. This CDR3 has 14 amino acids. Trimming pared 5 bases from V and 1 base from J, leaving 10 bases between. Germline values: CDR1 WSHSY, CDR2 SAAADI. The CDR3 protein is CASSWASGTDTQYF. The CDR3 nucleotides read TGCGCCAGCAGTTGGGCCTCTGGCACAGATACGCAGTATTTT.

This clonotype was detected ten times or more. The CDR3 DNA reads TGCGCCAGCAGCTGGGGGGTCAGTGACACTGAAGCTTTCTTT. Amino acid sequence: CASSWGVSDTEAFF. V and J are TRBV5-1 and TRBJ1-1, with a tentative D call TRBD1 (5 bases). There are 14 residues in the CDR3. CDR1 and CDR2 from the germline V gene are SGHRS and YFSETQ. V shed 3 bases and J shed 3 bases, with 12 bases lying between them.

This chain joins TRBV20-1 and TRBJ2-7, with no clear D. The V gene lost 4 bases and the J gene lost 4 bases, with 17 bases spanning the gap. Germline V CDR1 and CDR2: DFQATT, SNEGSKA (reference sequence). This CDR3 is built from 14 residues. CDR3 in DNA: TGCAGTGCTAAAGACCTTTCGCCCGGATACGAGCAGTACTTC. Translating gives CSAKDLSPGYEQYF.

This clonotype was observed a handful of times. The chain links TRBV12-3 or TRBV12-4 to TRBJ1-4, with D perhaps matching TRBD1 (5 bases). There are 14 residues in the CDR3. V was pared by 7 bases and J by 4 bases, with 13 bases between. In DNA form, the CDR3 reads TGTGCCAGCAAGGGAGCAGGGTATAATGAAAAACTGTTTTTT. Translating it yields CASKGAGYNEKLFF.

This clonotype was seen only a few times. This rearrangement joins TRBV10-3 to TRBJ2-1, with TRBD2 matching 7 bases. Trimming at V came to 4 bases and at J to 7 bases, leaving 4 bases not matched to a gene. The CDR3 runs to 13 residues. Germline V gives CDR1 ENHRY, CDR2 SYGVKD. DNA of the CDR3: TGTGCCATCAGTGGCGGGAGTATAAATGAGCAGTTCTTC. This encodes CAISGGSINEQFF.

This clonotype showed up many times. The chain is built from TRBV20-1 and TRBJ2-7, with D perhaps TRBD2 (6 bases). V shed 0 bases and J shed 4 bases, with 13 bases lying between them. Germline assignment: CDR1 DFQATT and CDR2 SNEGSKA (reference sequence). The CDR3 is 14 amino acids. The CDR3 DNA follows: TGCAGTGCTAGAGATCGTAGTAGCGGTTACGAGCAGTACGTC. The encoded protein is CSARDRSSGYEQYV.

In this sample, this clonotype turned up many times. The chain has TRBV5-1 and TRBJ2-1, with 7 bases that match TRBD2. The CDR3 consists of 17 residues. With V trimmed by 4 bases and J by 1 base, 11 bases remained unmatched. CDR1 SGHRS and CDR2 YFSETQ come from the germline V gene. This chain's CDR3 is CASSPGPLAKSYNEQFF. CDR3 nucleotides: TGCGCCAGCAGCCCCGGCCCACTAGCGAAGTCCTACAATGAGCAGTTCTTC. Looking up the rest from reference TRBV5-1 and TRBJ2-1 gives the full variable domain: KAGVTQTPRYLIKTRGQQVTLSCSPISGHRSVSWYQQTPGQGLQFLFEYFSETQRNKGNFPGRFSGRQFSNSRSEMNVSTLELGDSALYLCASSPGPLAKSYNEQFFGPGTRLTVL.

Ten or more counts support this clonotype. The chain's CDR3 is CASQTPGTAPGSYTF. The CDR3 DNA is TGTGCCAGCCAAACTCCCGGGACAGCCCCCGGGAGCTACACCTTC. The rearrangement uses TRBV19 and TRBJ1-2, with 7 bases lining up with TRBD1. V shed 9 bases and J 9 bases; nucleotides not matched to a gene: 19. The germline gives CDR1 LNHDA, CDR2 SQIVND (reference sequence). The CDR3 is 15 residues long.

J is TRBJ2-5 and V is TRBV5-1, with D uncertain. CDR3 length equals 13 residues. Germline V lookup: CDR1 SGHRS, CDR2 YFSETQ. Trimming removed 0 bases at V and 6 bases at J, with 9 bases between. The CDR3 spells CASSLAEVKTQYF. The DNA of the CDR3 is TGCGCCAGCAGCTTGGCCGAGGTGAAGACCCAGTACTTC. The complete variable domain, with remaining parts taken from reference TRBV5-1 and TRBJ2-5, reads KAGVTQTPRYLIKTRGQQVTLSCSPISGHRSVSWYQQTPGQGLQFLFEYFSETQRNKGNFPGRFSGRQFSNSRSEMNVSTLELGDSALYLCASSLAEVKTQYFGPGTRLLVL.

This clonotype occurred many times. The rearrangement uses TRBV4-1 and TRBJ2-2; possible D gene TRBD1, 7 bases. The length of the CDR3 is 14 residues. V was cut by 5 bases and J by 4 bases, with 11 bases left in between. Germline V gene lookup returns CDR1 MGHRA and CDR2 YSYEKL. The CDR3 region is CASSGQGGTGELFF. The CDR3 DNA follows: TGCGCCAGCAGCGGCCAGGGGGGCACCGGGGAGCTGTTTTTT.

This clonotype was detected many times. DNA for the CDR3: TGTGCCAGCAGTTACTCGATGAGGTCAGGGGGCGCGGGTGGCTACACCTTC. It is translated as CASSYSMRSGGAGGYTF. The rearrangement uses TRBV6-6 and TRBJ1-2; 8 bases fit TRBD1. Germline V gives CDR1 MNHNY, CDR2 SVGAGI (reference sequence). V trimming: 0 bases; J trimming: 7 bases; junction bases outside the gene matches: 13. This CDR3 has 17 amino acids.

This clonotype has at least ten counts. V gene TRBV15 combines with J gene TRBJ1-2; D is uncertain. V lost 0 bases, J lost 4 bases, and 9 bases lay in between. Germline CDR1 reads LNHNV; CDR2 reads YYDKDF (reference sequence). The CDR3 has 14 residues. CDR3 nucleotides: TGTGCCACCAGCAGAGATCTAGGTTCCTATGGCTACACCTTC. Protein sequence: CATSRDLGSYGYTF.

This clonotype occurred a few times. This chain links TRBV6-4 with TRBJ1-2, with D uncertain. The CDR3 is made up of 13 amino acids. Germline V gives CDR1 MRHNA, CDR2 SNTAGT. The V gene lost 2 bases and the J gene lost 7 bases, with 11 bases spanning the gap. The CDR3 coding sequence is TGTGCCAGCAGTGACGGTGGCATCGGTGGCTACACCTTC. Its protein is CASSDGGIGGYTF.

The J gene is TRBJ2-1, the V gene TRBV5-1, with 8 nucleotides matching TRBD2. The CDR3 consists of 16 residues. Per germline, CDR1 SGHRS and CDR2 YFSETQ. V was clipped by 4 bases and J by 2 bases; unmatched bases: 8. CDR3 sequence reads: CASSPQAGGAYNEQFF. In nucleotides, the CDR3 is TGCGCCAGCAGCCCGCAGGCGGGAGGCGCCTACAATGAGCAGTTCTTC.

V and J are TRBV7-9 and TRBJ1-2, with 8 nucleotides matching TRBD1. CDR3 size: 14 residues. Germline V gene lookup returns CDR1 SEHNR and CDR2 FQNEAQ (reference sequence). The junction had 7 bases not matched to a gene; V was cut back by 2 bases and J by 8 bases. The CDR3 region has the DNA TGTGCCAGCAGCTTATCCCCCGGGACAGGCGGCTACACCTTC. It encodes CASSLSPGTGGYTF.

This clonotype appeared a single time. This chain connects TRBV7-2 to TRBJ1-5, with 7 bases identical to TRBD1. Germline lookup yields CDR1 SGHTA and CDR2 FQGNSA. This CDR3 contains 17 residues. J lost 4 bases, V lost 1 base, and 10 bases had no gene match. The CDR3 bases are TGTGCCAGCAGCTTAGTTTTCGGGACAGCTTTTAATCAGCCCCAGCATTTT. Protein sequence: CASSLVFGTAFNQPQHF.